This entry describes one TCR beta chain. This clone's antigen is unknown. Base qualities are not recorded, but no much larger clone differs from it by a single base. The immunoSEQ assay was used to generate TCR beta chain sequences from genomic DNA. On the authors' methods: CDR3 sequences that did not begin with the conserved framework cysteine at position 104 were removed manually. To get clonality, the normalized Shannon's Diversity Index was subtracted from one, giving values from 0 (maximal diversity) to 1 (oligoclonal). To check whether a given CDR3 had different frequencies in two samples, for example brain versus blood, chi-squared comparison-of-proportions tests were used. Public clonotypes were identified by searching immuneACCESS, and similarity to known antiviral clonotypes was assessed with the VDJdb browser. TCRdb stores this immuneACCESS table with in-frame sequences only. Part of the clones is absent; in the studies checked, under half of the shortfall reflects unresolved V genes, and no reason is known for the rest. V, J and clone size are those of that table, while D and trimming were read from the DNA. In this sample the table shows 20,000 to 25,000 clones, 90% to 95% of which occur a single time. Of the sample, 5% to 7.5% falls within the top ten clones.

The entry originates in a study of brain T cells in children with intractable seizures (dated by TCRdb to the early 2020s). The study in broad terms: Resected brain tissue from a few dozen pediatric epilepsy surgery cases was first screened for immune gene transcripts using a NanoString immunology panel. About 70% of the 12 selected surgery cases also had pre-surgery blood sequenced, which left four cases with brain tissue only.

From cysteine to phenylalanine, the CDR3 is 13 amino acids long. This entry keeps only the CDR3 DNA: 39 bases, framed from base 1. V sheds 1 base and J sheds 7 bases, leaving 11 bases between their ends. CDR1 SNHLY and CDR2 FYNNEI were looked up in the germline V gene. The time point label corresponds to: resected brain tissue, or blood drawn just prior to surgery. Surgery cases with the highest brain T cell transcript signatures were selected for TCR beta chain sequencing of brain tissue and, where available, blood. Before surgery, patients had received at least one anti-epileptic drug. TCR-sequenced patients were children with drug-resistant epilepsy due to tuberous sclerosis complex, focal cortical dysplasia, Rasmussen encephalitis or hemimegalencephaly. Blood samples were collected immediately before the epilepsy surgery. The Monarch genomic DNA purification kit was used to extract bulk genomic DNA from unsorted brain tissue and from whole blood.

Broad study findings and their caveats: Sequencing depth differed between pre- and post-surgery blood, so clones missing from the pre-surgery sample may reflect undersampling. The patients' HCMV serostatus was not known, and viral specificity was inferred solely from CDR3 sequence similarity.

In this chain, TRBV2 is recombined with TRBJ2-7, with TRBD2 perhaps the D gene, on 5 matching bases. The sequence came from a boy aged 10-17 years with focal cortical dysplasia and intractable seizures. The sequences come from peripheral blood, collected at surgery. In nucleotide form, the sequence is TGTGCCAGCAGTGAAGATCTGAGGGTTGAGCAGTACTTC. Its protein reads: CASSEDLRVEQYF.